This TCR beta chain came from a study of breast tumors, draining lymph nodes, adjacent tissues (TCRdb year 2016). About the full investigation: TCR beta repertoires were compared across tumor, adjacent nontumor tissue and axillary lymph nodes obtained from breast cancer patients. The study aimed to assess the relationships and possible T-cell exchange between tumor, surrounding tissue and draining lymph node repertoires in human breast cancer.

Data came from an Illumina HiSeq 2000. Multiplex PCR amplification was used to build the TCR beta chain libraries. The amplified TCR beta chain products were analyzed by high-throughput sequencing. TCRdb reprocessed the public reads (quality trimming at Q25 with fastp, clone calling with MiXCR) and kept in-frame beta chains. Records with the same CDR3 protein are collapsed into one entry carrying the most frequent genes and DNA. The sample has 250,000 or so distinct CDR3 sequences on record, 30% to 35% of them singletons. In total, the top ten clones hold 0.85% to 1.3% of the sample. Reading from cysteine to phenylalanine, the CDR3 counts 12 amino acids. The read is trimmed to its CDR3 DNA, 36 bases read in frame from base 1. CDR1 is given as DFQATT and CDR2 as SNEGSKA, both from the germline V gene (reference sequence). V loses 5 bases, J loses 8 bases, and the germline ends lie 13 bases apart. Findings and caveats that apply to the study as a whole: In luminal-like breast cancer, tumor and nontumor tissue repertoires resembled each other significantly more than in basal-like breast cancer. T-cell repertoire diversity in tumors was found to be lower than in lymph nodes but higher than in nontumor tissue, and preferential V and J gene usage was observed. Rather than being directly demonstrated, the conclusion that tumor T cells originate in lymph nodes was presented as consistent with a hypothesis. A scenario in which most tumor T cells derive from the lymph node and then expand within tumor tissue was judged to be consistent with the data.

The lymph node samples were taken from the axillary draining lymph nodes of breast cancer patients. This clonotype was detected many times. It has no known antigen specificity. No much larger clone is present one base from it, and per-base qualities are unavailable. This TCR came from a female donor with breast cancer. Some clones in this sample may be carry-over from other donors' samples. The sequence joins TRBV20-1 to TRBJ2-1; possibly the D gene is TRBD2, per 6 matching bases. The source material was axillary lymph node tissue. This receptor carries the CDR3 CSASTSRDEQFF. The DNA reads as follows: TGCAGTGCTTCGACTAGTAGGGATGAGCAGTTCTTC.